The rows below give T cell receptor beta chains drawn from one sample of a study of T cells in Graves' hyperthyroidism and ophthalmopathy. TCRdb re-called the multiplex PCR reads with MiXCR, one entry per CDR3 protein. The sample carries roughly 500,000 distinct CDR3 sequences, around a fifth recorded once. Source material: blood. These receptors all stem from a woman between 65 and 79 years old with Graves' ophthalmopathy. Each CDR3 is given with its conserved first and last residue. The order of the fields is V gene, clone size, D gene, J gene, CDR3 protein, CDR3 DNA. D genes are given only for firm matches. Only part of the rows carry a size: once, few, many, or a class if the clone is expanded.

>TRBV7-2|.|TRBD2|TRBJ2-3
CASSLSGVGSTDTQYF
TGTGCCAGCAGCTTAAGCGGGGTGGGGTCCACAGATACGCAGTATTTT
>TRBV9|many|.|TRBJ1-6
CASSVLPGSPLHF
TGTGCCAGCAGCGTTTTACCGGGCTCACCCCTCCACTTT
>TRBV7-9|.|TRBD1|TRBJ2-5
CASSPSGGLLGAQYF
TGTGCCAGCAGCCCATCAGGGGGCTTGCTAGGGGCCCAGTACTTC
>TRBV27|many|TRBD1|TRBJ1-5
CASSNGQGAFQPQHF
TGTGCCAGCAGCAACGGACAGGGCGCTTTTCAGCCCCAGCATTTT
>TRBV19|.|.|TRBJ1-5
CASNPPGSGNNQPQHF
TGTGCCAGTAACCCCCCGGGATCGGGGAACAATCAGCCCCAGCATTTT
>TRBV28|few|TRBD1|TRBJ2-7
CASSSIGTGTYEQYF
TGTGCCAGCAGCTCTATAGGGACAGGGACCTACGAGCAGTACTTC
>TRBV14|once|.|TRBJ2-2
CASSQVSEGGAGELFF
TGTGCCAGCAGCCAAGTTTCTGAAGGGGGGGCCGGGGAGCTGTTTTTT
>TRBV7-8|many|.|TRBJ1-6
CASSTDRGQSPLHF
TGTGCCAGCAGCACCGACCGCGGGCAATCACCCCTCCACTTT
>TRBV12-3/TRBV12-4|many|TRBD2|TRBJ2-4
CASSLTSGRLENIQYF
TGTGCCAGCAGCCTGACTAGCGGGAGGCTCGAAAACATTCAGTACTTC
>TRBV6-1|few|.|TRBJ1-1
CASSEVWGFSTEAFF
TGTGCCAGCAGTGAAGTTTGGGGGTTTAGCACTGAAGCTTTCTTT
>TRBV11-3|many|TRBD2|TRBJ2-3
CASSRAGAADTQYF
TGTGCCAGCAGCCGAGCGGGAGCCGCAGATACGCAGTATTTT
>TRBV5-1|.|TRBD1|TRBJ2-7
CASSLGGDRAGEQYF
TGCGCCAGCAGCTTAGGCGGGGACAGGGCGGGAGAGCAGTACTTC
>TRBV7-9|many|.|TRBJ2-7
CASSLGRTTVEQYF
TGTGCCAGCAGCTTAGGTAGGACCACCGTAGAGCAGTACTTC
>TRBV15|.|TRBD1|TRBJ2-1
CATSRDNRGGNNEQFF
TGTGCCACCAGCAGAGATAACAGGGGTGGTAACAATGAGCAGTTCTTC
>TRBV6-1|few|.|TRBJ1-5
CASNRGRGQPQHF
TGTGCCAGCAACCGAGGGAGGGGACAGCCCCAGCATTTT
>TRBV5-1|.|TRBD2|TRBJ2-5
CASSLTAGARETQYF
TGCGCCAGCAGCTTGACAGCGGGAGCACGAGAGACCCAGTACTTC
>TRBV6-2/TRBV6-3|.|TRBD2|TRBJ2-1
CASGVSGGYNEQFF
TGTGCCAGCGGAGTGAGCGGGGGGTACAATGAGCAGTTCTTC
>TRBV6-1|.|TRBD2|TRBJ2-1
CASKEFGLAGGNEQFF
TGTGCCAGTAAGGAGTTTGGACTAGCGGGAGGCAATGAGCAGTTCTTC
>TRBV6-1|few|.|TRBJ1-3
CASSEGQISGNTIYF
TGTGCCAGCAGTGAAGGGCAGATCTCTGGAAACACCATATATTTT
>TRBV5-1|.|TRBD2|TRBJ2-2
CASSSSGDNTGELFF
TGCGCCAGCAGCTCTAGCGGTGATAACACCGGGGAGCTGTTTTTT
>TRBV20-1|.|.|TRBJ1-5
CSARGRDAQPQHF
TGCAGTGCTAGAGGGCGGGACGCCCAGCCCCAGCATTTT
>TRBV20-1|.|.|TRBJ2-5
CSARRVSKPEETQYF
TGCAGTGCTAGGAGGGTCTCGAAACCAGAAGAGACCCAGTACTTC
>TRBV20-1|.|TRBD1|TRBJ1-5
CSATTGGGGQPQHF
TGCAGTGCAACGACAGGGGGGGGAGGGCAGCCCCAGCATTTT
>TRBV20-1|.|TRBD2|TRBJ2-7
CSARETSGATYEQYF
TGCAGTGCTAGAGAGACTAGCGGGGCCACCTACGAGCAGTACTTC
>TRBV28|few|TRBD1|TRBJ1-1
CASKGQGAPKNSEAFF
TGTGCCAGCAAAGGACAGGGGGCCCCAAAAAACTCTGAAGCTTTCTTT
>TRBV4-2|once|TRBD2|TRBJ2-1
CASSQEVIRSGTYNEQFF
TGTGCCAGCAGCCAAGAGGTTATTCGGAGCGGGACTTACAATGAGCAGTTCTTC